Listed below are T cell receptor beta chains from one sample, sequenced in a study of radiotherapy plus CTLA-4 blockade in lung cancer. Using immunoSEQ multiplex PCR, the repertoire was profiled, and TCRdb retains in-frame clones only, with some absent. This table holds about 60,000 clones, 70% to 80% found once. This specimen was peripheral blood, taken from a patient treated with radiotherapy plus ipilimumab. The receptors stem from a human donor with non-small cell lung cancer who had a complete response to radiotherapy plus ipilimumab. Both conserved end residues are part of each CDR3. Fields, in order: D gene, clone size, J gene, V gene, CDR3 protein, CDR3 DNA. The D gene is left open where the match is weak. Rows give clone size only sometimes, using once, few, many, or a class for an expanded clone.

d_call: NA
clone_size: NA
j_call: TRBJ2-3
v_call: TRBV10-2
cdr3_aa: CASRGGPYTDTQYF
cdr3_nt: TGCGCCAGCAGGGGAGGCCCCTACACAGATACGCAGTATTTT

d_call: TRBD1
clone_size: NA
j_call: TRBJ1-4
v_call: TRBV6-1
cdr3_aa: CASSSQGALEKLFF
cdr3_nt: TGTGCCAGCAGTTCCCAGGGGGCGCTTGAAAAACTGTTTTTT

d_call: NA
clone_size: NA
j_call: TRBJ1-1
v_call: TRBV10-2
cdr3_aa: CASSGIVDSGTEAFF
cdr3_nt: TGCGCCAGCAGTGGGATAGTGGATTCGGGCACTGAAGCTTTCTTT

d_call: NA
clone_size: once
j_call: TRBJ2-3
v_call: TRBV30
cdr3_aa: CAWSPSPNTDTQYF
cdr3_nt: TGTGCCTGGAGTCCTAGCCCCAACACAGATACGCAGTATTTT

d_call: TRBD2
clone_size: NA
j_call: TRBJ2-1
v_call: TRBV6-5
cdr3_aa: CASSYSWTSYEQFF
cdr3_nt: TGTGCCAGCAGTTACTCGTGGACTAGCTATGAGCAGTTCTTC

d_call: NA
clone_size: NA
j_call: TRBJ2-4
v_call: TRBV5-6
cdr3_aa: CASSLGAGHSGNIQYF
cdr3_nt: TGTGCCAGCAGCTTGGGTGCGGGTCATTCAGGAAACATTCAGTACTTC

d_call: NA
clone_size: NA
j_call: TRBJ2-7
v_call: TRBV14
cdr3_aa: CASSQASTHEQYF
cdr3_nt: TGTGCCAGCAGCCAAGCTAGCACCCACGAGCAGTACTTC

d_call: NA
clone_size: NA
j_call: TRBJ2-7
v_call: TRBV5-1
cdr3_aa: CASSLGPTTGGNEQYF
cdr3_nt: TGCGCCAGCAGCTTGGGGCCAACCACCGGAGGGAACGAGCAGTACTTC

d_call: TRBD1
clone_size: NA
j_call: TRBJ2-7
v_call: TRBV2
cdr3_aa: CASQFPGQHSYEQYF
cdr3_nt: TGTGCCAGCCAATTCCCGGGACAGCACTCCTACGAGCAGTACTTC

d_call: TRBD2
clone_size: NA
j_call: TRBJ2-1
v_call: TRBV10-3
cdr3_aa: CAISEHGRDEQFF
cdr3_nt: TGTGCCATCAGTGAGCATGGGAGGGATGAGCAGTTCTTC

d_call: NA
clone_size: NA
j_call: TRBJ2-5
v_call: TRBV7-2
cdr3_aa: CASSFGSHGETQYF
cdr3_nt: TGTGCCAGCAGCTTCGGGAGTCACGGGGAGACCCAGTACTTC

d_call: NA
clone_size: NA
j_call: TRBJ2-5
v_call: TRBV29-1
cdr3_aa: CSAGRQETQYF
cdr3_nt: TGCAGCGCAGGGCGCCAAGAGACCCAGTACTTC

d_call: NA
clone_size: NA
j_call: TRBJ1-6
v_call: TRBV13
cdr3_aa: CASSLRARGIFSPLHF
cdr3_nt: TGTGCCAGCAGCTTAAGGGCAAGGGGGATTTTTTCACCCCTCCACTTT

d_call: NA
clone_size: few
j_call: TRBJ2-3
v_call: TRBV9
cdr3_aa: CASSVLLTDTQYF
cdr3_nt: TGTGCCAGCAGCGTGCTACTTACAGATACGCAGTATTTT

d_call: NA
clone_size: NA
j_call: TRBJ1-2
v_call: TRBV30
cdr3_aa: CAWSVSRAYGYTF
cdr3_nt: TGTGCCTGGAGTGTCAGCAGGGCCTATGGCTACACCTTC

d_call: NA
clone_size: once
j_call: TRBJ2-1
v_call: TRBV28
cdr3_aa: CASSLLSLQFF
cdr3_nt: TGTGCCAGTTCGCTTTTAAGCCTGCAGTTCTTC

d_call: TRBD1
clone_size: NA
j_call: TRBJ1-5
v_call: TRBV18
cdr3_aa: CASSKTDRGSNQPQHF
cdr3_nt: TGTGCCAGCTCAAAAACGGACAGGGGTAGCAATCAGCCCCAGCATTTT

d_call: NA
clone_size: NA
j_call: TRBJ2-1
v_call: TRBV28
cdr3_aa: CASSLYPGDTYNEQFF
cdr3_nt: TGTGCCAGCAGTTTATACCCAGGGGACACATACAATGAGCAGTTCTTC

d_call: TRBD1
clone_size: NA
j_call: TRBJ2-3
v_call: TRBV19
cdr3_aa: CASSRHRGSSTDTQYF
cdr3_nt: TGTGCCAGTAGTCGGCACAGGGGGTCTAGCACAGATACGCAGTATTTT

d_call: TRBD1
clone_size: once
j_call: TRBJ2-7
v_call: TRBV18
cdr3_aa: CASCSMDRGQEQYF
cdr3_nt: TGTGCCAGCTGCTCGATGGACAGGGGGCAAGAGCAGTACTTC

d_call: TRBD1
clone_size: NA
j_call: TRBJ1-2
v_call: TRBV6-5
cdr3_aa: CATKGQGARGYTF
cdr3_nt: TGTGCCACCAAGGGACAGGGGGCGCGAGGCTACACCTTC

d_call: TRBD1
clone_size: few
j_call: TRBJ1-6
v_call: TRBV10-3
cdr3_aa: CAISERDRANSPLHF
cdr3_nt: TGTGCCATCAGTGAGAGGGACAGGGCCAATTCACCCCTCCACTTT

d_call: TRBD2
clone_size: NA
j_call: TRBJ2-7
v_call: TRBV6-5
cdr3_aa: CASSYSFAGGTYEQYF
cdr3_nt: TGTGCCAGCAGTTACTCTTTTGCGGGGGGGACCTACGAGCAGTACTTC

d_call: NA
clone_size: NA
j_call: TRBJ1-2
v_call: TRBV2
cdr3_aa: CASSDNSLNYGYTF
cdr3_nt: TGTGCCAGCAGTGATAACAGCCTTAACTATGGCTACACCTTC

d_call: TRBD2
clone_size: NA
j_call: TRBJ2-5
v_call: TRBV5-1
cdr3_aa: CASGTSGMTQETQYF
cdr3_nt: TGCGCCAGCGGGACTAGCGGGATGACTCAAGAGACCCAGTACTTC

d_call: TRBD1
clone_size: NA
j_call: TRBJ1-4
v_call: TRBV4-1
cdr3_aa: CASSHAGTGKREKLFF
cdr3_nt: TGCGCCAGCAGCCACGCCGGGACAGGGAAACGGGAAAAACTGTTTTTT

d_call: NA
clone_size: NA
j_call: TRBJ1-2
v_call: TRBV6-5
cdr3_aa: CASTRGDDYGYTF
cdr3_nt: TGTGCCAGCACCAGAGGCGATGACTATGGCTACACCTTC

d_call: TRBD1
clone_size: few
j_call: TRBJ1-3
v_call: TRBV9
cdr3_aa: CASSTTGDSSGNTIYF
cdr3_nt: TGTGCCAGCAGCACGACAGGGGACAGCTCTGGAAACACCATATATTTT

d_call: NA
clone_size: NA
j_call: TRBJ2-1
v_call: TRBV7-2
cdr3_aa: CASSLGPSRVENEQFF
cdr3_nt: TGTGCCAGCAGCCTAGGGCCGTCCAGGGTGGAAAATGAGCAGTTCTTC

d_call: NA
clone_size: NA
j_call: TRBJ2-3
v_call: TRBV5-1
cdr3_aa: CASSLVTRDTDTQYF
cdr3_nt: TGCGCCAGCAGCTTGGTTACCAGGGACACAGATACGCAGTATTTT

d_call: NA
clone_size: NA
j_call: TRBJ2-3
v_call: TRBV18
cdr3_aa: CASSPSRSTDTQYF
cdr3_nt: TGTGCCAGCTCACCCTCTAGGAGCACAGATACGCAGTATTTT

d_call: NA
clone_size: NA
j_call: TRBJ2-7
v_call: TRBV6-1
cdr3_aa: CASSPHGQGSYEQYF
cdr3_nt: TGTGCCAGCAGTCCCCATGGGCAGGGGAGCTACGAGCAGTACTTC

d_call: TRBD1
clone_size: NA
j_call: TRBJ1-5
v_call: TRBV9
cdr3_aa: CASSVGDRNQPQHF
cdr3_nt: TGTGCCAGCAGCGTGGGGGACAGAAATCAGCCCCAGCATTTT

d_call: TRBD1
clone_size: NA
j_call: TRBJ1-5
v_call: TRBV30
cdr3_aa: CAWKGPGQGRGQPQHF
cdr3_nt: TGTGCCTGGAAGGGACCGGGACAGGGAAGGGGGCAGCCCCAGCATTTT

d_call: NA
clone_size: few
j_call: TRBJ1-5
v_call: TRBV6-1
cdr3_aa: CASSDLGGTSNQPQHF
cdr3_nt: TGTGCCAGCAGTGACTTGGGGGGGACCTCCAATCAGCCCCAGCATTTT

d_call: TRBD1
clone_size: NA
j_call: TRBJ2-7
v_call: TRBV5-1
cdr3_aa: CASSPKTTGSYEQYF
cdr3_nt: TGCGCCAGCAGCCCCAAAACGACAGGGAGCTACGAGCAGTACTTC

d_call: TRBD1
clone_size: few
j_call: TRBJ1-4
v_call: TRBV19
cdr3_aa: CASSDGDRDNEKLFF
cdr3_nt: TGTGCCAGTAGTGACGGAGACAGGGACAATGAAAAACTGTTTTTT

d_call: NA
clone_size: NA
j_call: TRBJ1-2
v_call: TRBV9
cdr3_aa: CASSVRQIPSAYGYTF
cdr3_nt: TGTGCCAGCAGCGTCCGACAGATACCTAGCGCCTATGGCTACACCTTC

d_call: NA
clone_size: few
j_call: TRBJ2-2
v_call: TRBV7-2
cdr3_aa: CASSLDFRDVPGTGELFF
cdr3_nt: TGTGCCAGCAGCTTAGACTTCAGGGATGTACCCGGCACCGGGGAGCTGTTTTTT

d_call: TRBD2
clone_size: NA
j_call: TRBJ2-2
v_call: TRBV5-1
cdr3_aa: CASSLGLARTGELFF
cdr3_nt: TGCGCCAGCAGCTTAGGACTAGCGAGAACCGGGGAGCTGTTTTTT

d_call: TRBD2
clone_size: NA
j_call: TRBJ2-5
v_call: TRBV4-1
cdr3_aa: CASSQGEGEETQYF
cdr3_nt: TGCGCCAGCAGCCAAGGGGAGGGAGAAGAGACCCAGTACTTC

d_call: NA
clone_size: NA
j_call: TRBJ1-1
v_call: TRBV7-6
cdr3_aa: CASSSQGYTEAFF
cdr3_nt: TGTGCCAGCAGCTCCCAGGGTTACACTGAAGCTTTCTTT

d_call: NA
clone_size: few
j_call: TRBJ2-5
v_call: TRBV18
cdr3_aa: CASSPGVTETQYF
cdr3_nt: TGTGCCAGCTCACCAGGAGTAACAGAGACCCAGTACTTC

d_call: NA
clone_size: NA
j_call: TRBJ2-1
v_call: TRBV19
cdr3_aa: CASSIAGRESSNEQFF
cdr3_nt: TGTGCCAGTAGTATAGCGGGCAGGGAATCATCGAATGAGCAGTTCTTC

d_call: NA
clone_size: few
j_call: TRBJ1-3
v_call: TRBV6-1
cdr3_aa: CASSELRGLGNTIYF
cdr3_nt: TGTGCCAGCAGTGAACTTAGGGGTCTCGGAAACACCATATATTTT

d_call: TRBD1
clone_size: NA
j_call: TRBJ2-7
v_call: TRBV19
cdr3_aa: CASQSTGLPYEQYF
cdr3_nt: TGTGCCAGTCAATCGACAGGGTTACCGTACGAGCAGTACTTC

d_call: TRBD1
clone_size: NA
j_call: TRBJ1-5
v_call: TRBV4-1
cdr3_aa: CASSQVDRGRGNQPQHF
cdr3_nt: TGCGCCAGCAGCCAAGTCGACAGGGGCCGGGGAAATCAGCCCCAGCATTTT

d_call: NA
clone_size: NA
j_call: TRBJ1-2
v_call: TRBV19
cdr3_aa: CASSISVVEGSYGYTF
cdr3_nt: TGTGCCAGTAGTATTAGTGTCGTGGAGGGGAGCTATGGCTACACCTTC

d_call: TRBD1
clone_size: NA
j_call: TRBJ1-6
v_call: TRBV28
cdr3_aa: CASSTQGGGNSPLHF
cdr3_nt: TGTGCCAGCAGTACCCAGGGGGGCGGGAATTCACCCCTCCACTTT

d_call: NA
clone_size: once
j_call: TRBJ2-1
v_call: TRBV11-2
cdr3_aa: CASSAGHYEQFF
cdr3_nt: TGTGCCAGCAGCGCCGGACACTATGAGCAGTTCTTC

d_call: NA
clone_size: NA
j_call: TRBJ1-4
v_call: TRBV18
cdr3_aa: CASSGDSSEKLFF
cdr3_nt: TGTGCCAGCTCAGGAGACAGTAGTGAAAAACTGTTTTTT

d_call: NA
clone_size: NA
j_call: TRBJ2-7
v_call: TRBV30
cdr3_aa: CAWSVRGNPYEQYF
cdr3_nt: TGTGCCTGGAGTGTCAGGGGCAACCCCTACGAGCAGTACTTC

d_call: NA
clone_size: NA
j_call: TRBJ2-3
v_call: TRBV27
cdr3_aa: CASSWRQLSTDTQYF
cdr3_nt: TGTGCCAGCAGCTGGAGGCAGCTTAGCACAGATACGCAGTATTTT

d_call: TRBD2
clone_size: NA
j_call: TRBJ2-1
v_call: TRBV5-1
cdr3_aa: CASSPGLAGGVNEQFF
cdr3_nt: TGCGCCAGCAGCCCAGGACTAGCGGGAGGAGTGAATGAGCAGTTCTTC